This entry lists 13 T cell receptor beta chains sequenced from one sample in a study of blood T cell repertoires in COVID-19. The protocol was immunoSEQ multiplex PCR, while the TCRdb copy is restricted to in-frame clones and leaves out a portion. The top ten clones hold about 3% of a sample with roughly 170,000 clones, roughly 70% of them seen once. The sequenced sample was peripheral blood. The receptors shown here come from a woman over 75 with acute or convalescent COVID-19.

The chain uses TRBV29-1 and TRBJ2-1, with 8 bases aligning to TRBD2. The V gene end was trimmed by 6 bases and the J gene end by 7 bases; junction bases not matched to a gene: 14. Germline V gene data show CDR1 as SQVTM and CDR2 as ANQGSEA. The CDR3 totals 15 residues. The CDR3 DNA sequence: TGCAGCGTCGAGATGGGTAGCGGGATGAGAAATGAGCAGTTCTTC. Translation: CSVEMGSGMRNEQFF.

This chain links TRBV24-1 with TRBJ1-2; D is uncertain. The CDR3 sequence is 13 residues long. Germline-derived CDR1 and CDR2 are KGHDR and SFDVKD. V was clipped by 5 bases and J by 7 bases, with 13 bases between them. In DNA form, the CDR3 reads TGTGCCACCAGTGGCAAGTCGACATTTGGCTACACCTTC. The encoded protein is CATSGKSTFGYTF.

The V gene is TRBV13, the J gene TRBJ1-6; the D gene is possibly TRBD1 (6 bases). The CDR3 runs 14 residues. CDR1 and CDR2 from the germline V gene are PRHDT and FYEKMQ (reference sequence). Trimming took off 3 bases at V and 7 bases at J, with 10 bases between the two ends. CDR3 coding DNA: TGTGCCAGCAGCTTGGTACAGGGAAATTCACCCCTCCACTTT. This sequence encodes CASSLVQGNSPLHF.

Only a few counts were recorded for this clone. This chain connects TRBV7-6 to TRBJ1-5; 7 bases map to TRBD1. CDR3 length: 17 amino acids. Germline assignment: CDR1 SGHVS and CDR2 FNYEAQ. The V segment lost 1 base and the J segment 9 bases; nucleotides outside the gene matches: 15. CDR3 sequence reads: CASSLGTGVLAMMPQHF. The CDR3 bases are TGTGCCAGCAGCTTAGGCACAGGGGTCCTAGCGATGATGCCCCAGCATTTT. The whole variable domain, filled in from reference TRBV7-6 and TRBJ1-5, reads GAGVSQSPRYKVTKRGQDVALRCDPISGHVSLYWYRQALGQGPEFLTYFNYEAQQDKSGLPNDRFSAERPEGSISTLTIQRTEQRDSAMYRCASSLGTGVLAMMPQHFGDGTRLSIL.

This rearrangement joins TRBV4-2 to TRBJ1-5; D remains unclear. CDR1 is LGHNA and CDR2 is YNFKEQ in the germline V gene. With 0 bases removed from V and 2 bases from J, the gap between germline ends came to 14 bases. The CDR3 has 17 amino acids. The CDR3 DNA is TGTGCCAGCAGCCAAGATGTGGTTGCGGCTGGCAATCAGCCCCAGCATTTT. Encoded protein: CASSQDVVAAGNQPQHF.

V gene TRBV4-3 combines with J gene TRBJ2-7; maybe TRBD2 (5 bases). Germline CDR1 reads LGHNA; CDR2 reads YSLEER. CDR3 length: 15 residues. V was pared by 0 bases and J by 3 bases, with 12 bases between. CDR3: CASSQEPEGFYEQYF. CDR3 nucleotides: TGCGCCAGCAGCCAAGAGCCAGAGGGTTTCTACGAGCAGTACTTC.

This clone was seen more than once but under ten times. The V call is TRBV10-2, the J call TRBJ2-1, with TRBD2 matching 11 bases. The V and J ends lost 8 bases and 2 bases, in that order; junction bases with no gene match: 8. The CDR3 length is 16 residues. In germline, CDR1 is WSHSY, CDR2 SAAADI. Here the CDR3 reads CASAGLAVNTYNEQFF. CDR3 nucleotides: TGCGCCAGCGCGGGACTAGCGGTAAACACCTACAATGAGCAGTTCTTC.

The CDR3 protein is CAISLSGAEADTQYF. CDR3 bases: TGTGCCATCAGCCTTTCAGGGGCCGAGGCAGATACGCAGTATTTT. This chain links TRBV10-3 with TRBJ2-3, with a possible D match to TRBD1 (6 bases). The ends were cut back, 6 bases at V and 4 bases at J, with 17 bases in the middle. Germline CDR1 reads ENHRY; CDR2 reads SYGVKD. The CDR3 covers 15 residues.

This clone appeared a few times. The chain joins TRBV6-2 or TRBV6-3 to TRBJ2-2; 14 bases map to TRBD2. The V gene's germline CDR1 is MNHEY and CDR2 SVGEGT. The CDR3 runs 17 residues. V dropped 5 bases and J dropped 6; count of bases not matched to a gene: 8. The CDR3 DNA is TGTGCCAGCAGTCCGTGGACTAGCGGGAGGACATCCGGGGAGCTGTTTTTT. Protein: CASSPWTSGRTSGELFF.

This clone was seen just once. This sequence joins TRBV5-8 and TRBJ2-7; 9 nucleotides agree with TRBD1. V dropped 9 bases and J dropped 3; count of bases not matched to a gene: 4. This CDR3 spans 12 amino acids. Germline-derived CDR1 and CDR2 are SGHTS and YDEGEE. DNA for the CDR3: TGTGCCACCCGACAGGGGGACTACGAGCAGTACTTC. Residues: CATRQGDYEQYF.

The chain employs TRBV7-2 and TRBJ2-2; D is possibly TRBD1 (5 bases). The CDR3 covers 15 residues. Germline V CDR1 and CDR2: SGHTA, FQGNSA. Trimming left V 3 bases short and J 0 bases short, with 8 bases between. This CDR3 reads CASSFQTANTGELFF. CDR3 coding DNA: TGTGCCAGCAGCTTTCAGACAGCGAACACCGGGGAGCTGTTTTTT.

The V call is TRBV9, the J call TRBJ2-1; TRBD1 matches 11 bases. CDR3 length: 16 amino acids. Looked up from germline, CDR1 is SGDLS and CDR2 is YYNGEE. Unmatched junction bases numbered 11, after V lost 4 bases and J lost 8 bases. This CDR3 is CASSTWTGGYTDEQFF. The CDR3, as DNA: TGTGCCAGCAGCACGTGGACAGGGGGCTACACGGATGAGCAGTTCTTC.

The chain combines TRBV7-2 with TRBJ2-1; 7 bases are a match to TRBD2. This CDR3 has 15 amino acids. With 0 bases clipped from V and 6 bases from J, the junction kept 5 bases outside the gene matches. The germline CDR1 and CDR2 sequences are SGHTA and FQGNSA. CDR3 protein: CASSLAGLEGNEQFF. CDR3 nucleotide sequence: TGTGCCAGCAGCTTAGCAGGACTAGAAGGCAATGAGCAGTTCTTC. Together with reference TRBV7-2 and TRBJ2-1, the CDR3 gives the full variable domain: GAGVSQSPSNKVTEKGKDVELRCDPISGHTALYWYRQSLGQGLEFLIYFQGNSAPDKSGLPSDRFSAERTGGSVSTLTIQRTQQEDSAVYLCASSLAGLEGNEQFFGPGTRLTVL.